The 5 T cell receptor beta chains below all came from one sample that was sequenced in a study of T-cell memory formation after mild COVID-19. TCRdb independently ran MiXCR on the 5' RACE reads; one entry per CDR3 protein. Of 250,000 to 350,000 distinct CDR3 sequences detected, over 11% appear once; the ten largest clones hold roughly a fifth. What was sequenced was PBMCs or a T cell subset sorted from them (not recorded which). The receptors were sampled from a man aged 18 to 29 who had mild COVID-19 (a few samples of this study predate the infection). Cell type and time point are not known.

This clonotype was detected a few times. The CDR3 loop is CASSLDRGFGTQYF. The CDR3 nucleotides are TGTGCCAGCAGCTTGGACAGGGGATTTGGGACCCAGTACTTC. The chain carries TRBV5-6 and TRBJ2-5, with 7 positions matching TRBD1. The CDR3 totals 14 residues. Germline trimming cut 0 bases from V and 7 bases from J; bases unmatched to any gene: 6. Germline V gene data show CDR1 as SGHDT and CDR2 as YYEEEE.

This clonotype was recorded many times. V and J are TRBV4-3 and TRBJ2-3; possibly TRBD1 for D (6 bases). Trimming removed 3 bases from V and 0 bases from J, with 7 bases in between. Germline CDR1 and CDR2: LGHNA and YSLEER. The CDR3 covers 14 residues. CDR3 loop: CASSQGASTDTQYF. CDR3 DNA sequence: TGCGCCAGCAGCCAGGGGGCTAGCACAGATACGCAGTATTTT.

This chain joins TRBV30 and TRBJ1-1, with D unclear. Per the germline V gene, CDR1 is GTSNPN and CDR2 is SVGIG (reference sequence). V was pared by 2 bases and J by 4 bases, with 23 bases between. The CDR3 covers 17 residues. In DNA, the CDR3 is TGTGCCTGGAGTCTTAAGTGGAGACGTACTAGTCTCACTGAAGCTTTCTTT. Encoded protein: CAWSLKWRRTSLTEAFF.

This clonotype came up a few times. The chain recombines TRBV3-1 with TRBJ2-7; 11 nucleotides align to TRBD2. The CDR3 is made up of 16 amino acids. Germline V CDR1 and CDR2: LGHDT, YNNKEL (reference sequence). Losses at the gene ends were 4 bases for V and 0 bases for J; bases not matched to a gene: 5. The DNA for the CDR3 is TGTGCCAGCAGCCCAGTAGCGGGGGGGCCCTCCTACGAGCAGTACTTC. Protein: CASSPVAGGPSYEQYF.

This clonotype was detected many times. V is TRBV5-1 and J is TRBJ2-1; TRBD1 aligns across 10 bases. Germline CDR1 reads SGHRS; CDR2 reads YFSETQ. J lost 8 bases, V lost 7 bases, and 6 bases had no gene match. The CDR3 sequence is 13 residues long. The CDR3 sequence: CASGGQGFDEQFF. For the CDR3, the DNA is TGCGCCAGCGGGGGACAGGGGTTCGATGAGCAGTTCTTC.